This T cell receptor beta chain was documented in a study of memory CD4+ T cells and cytomegalovirus serostatus (dated by TCRdb to the late 2010s). For the study in its entirety: The cohort included approximately 35 healthy adults from Belgium, of whom 9 were CMV seropositive and roughly 25 were CMV seronegative. To replicate a published TCR-based CMV serostatus classifier, the researchers sequenced the CD4+ memory TCRbeta repertoires of a Belgian cohort whose cytomegalovirus serostatus was known. Study-wide conclusions, independent of this receptor: For predicting CMV serostatus, the median bootstrapped AUC was approximately 0.95 using the original framework and 0.91 using a US-trained random forest. Only CD4+CD45RO+ memory cells were sequenced, in contrast to the original study, which included naive and memory CD4+ and CD8+ populations. Among the roughly 160 previously reported CMV-associated TCRbeta sequences, 60 to 70 showed up in the CD4+ memory repertoires, with each one found in between one and five individuals. On the Belgian cohort, the classifier built on the original framework reached a median bootstrapped AUC of around 0.96, with a 95% CI of 0.76-1.00. The results were read as suggesting that the CMV-associated TCR signature is, for the most part, present in the CD4+ memory repertoire.

Single viable CD3+CD4+CD8-CD45RO+ cells were sorted as memory CD4+ T cells on a FACSAria II. CMV serostatus was determined using a Roche Elecsys assay that detects serum IgG against CMV pp150, pp28, p38 and p52. After the samples were thawed, total CD4+ T cells were enriched through positive selection using CD4 magnetic microbeads. The samples came from a separate study whose specific focus was interrogating the CD4+ T cell memory repertoire. Peripheral blood mononuclear cells were isolated and cryopreserved according to standard operating procedures, and serum was stored at -80 degrees C. The staining used CD3-PerCP (BW264/56), CD4-APC (RPA-T4), CD45RO-PE (UCHT1) and CD8-Pacific Orange (3B5) antibodies, and Sytox blue was used to exclude non-viable cells. The Quick-DNA Microprep Kit was used to extract genomic DNA from the sorted cells. Amplification of TCRbeta DNA was done with the immunoSEQ hsTCRbeta kit, following the protocol from the manufacturer. An Illumina MiSeq instrument was used to sequence the TCRbeta libraries. As for the authors' bioinformatics: Once out-of-frame sequences had been removed, a few million distinct TCRbeta sequences were left, which works out to an average of approximately 72,000 per individual. Each individual was scored using the number of some 150 previously reported CMV-associated TCRbeta sequences that the individual carried and the total number of productive distinct TCRbeta sequences. A beta-binomial model was reimplemented in Python, and scikit-learn random forests with default parameters were trained on data from the US cohort. Classifier performance on the Belgian cohort was reported as the median AUC with percentile confidence intervals calculated over 10,000 bootstrap iterations. TCRdb provides this immuneACCESS table in a form limited to in-frame rearrangements. Some clones are lacking; in checked studies, under half of them reflect an unresolved V gene, and why the rest are absent is not known. That table gives V, J and clone size, and the DNA gave D and trimming. Within this sample are 48,000 or so clones, with just under 80% of them counted one time only. Approximately 0.78% of the sample is in the top ten clones.

CDR3 length: 13 amino acids, cysteine to phenylalanine. The entry retains the CDR3 DNA only, 39 bases that are in frame from base 1. V gives up 2 bases and J gives up 2 bases, and the segment between their germline ends measures 7 bases. Per the germline V gene, SGHRS is the CDR1 and YFSETQ is the CDR2. This clone was seen a handful of times. Its antigen is not yet known. No per-base quality is available; no much larger clone lies one base away. The rearranged segments are TRBV5-1 and TRBJ1-1; a confident D gene designation cannot be given. Sequencing was done on a sample of memory CD4+ T cells from blood. The receptor comes from an adult in good health and CMV-seronegative. The DNA reads TGCGCCAGCAGCTTAACAGATAACACTGAAGCTTTCTTT. Its protein product is CASSLTDNTEAFF.